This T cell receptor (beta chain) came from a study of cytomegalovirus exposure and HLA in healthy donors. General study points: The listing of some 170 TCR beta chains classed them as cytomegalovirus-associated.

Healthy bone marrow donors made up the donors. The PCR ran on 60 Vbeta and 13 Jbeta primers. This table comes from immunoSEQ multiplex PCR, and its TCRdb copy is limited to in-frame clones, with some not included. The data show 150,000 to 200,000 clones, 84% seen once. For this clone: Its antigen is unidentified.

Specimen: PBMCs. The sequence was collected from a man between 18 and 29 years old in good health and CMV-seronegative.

CDR3 nucleotide sequence: TGTGCCAGCAGTGCCCTCGGTGGCACAGATACGCAGTATTTT. Amino acids: CASSALGGTDTQYF. V and J are TRBV6-5 and TRBJ2-3; D gene ambiguous. Germline CDR1 reads MNHEY; CDR2 reads SVGAGI. The CDR3 spans 14 residues. Deletions cut 5 bases from V and 1 base from J, with 10 bases between.